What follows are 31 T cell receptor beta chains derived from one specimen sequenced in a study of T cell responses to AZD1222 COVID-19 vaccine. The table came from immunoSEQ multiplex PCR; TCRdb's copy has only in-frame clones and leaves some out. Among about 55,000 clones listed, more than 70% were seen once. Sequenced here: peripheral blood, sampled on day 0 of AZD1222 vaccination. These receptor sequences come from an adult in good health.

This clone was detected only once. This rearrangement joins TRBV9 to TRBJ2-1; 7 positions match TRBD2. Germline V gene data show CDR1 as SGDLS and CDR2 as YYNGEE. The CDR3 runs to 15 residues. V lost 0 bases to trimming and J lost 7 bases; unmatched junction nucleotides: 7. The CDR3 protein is CASSVVVGGSNEQFF. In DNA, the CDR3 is TGTGCCAGCAGCGTAGTGGTGGGAGGGAGTAATGAGCAGTTCTTC.

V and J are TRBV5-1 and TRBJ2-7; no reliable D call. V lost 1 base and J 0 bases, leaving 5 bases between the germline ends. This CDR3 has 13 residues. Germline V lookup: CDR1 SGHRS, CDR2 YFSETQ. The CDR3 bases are TGCGCCAGCAGCTTGTTGAGCTCCTACGAGCAGTACTTC. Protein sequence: CASSLLSSYEQYF.

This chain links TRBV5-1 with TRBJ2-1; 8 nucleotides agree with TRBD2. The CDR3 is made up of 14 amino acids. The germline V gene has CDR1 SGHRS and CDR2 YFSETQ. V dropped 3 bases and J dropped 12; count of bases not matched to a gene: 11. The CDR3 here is CASSSPGGGERQFF. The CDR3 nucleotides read TGCGCCAGCAGCTCCCCCGGGGGGGGAGAAAGGCAGTTCTTC.

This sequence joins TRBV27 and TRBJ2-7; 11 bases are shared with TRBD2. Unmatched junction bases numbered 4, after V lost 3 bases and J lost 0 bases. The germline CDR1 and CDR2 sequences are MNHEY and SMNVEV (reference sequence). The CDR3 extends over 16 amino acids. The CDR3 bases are TGTGCCAGCAGTTTCCTCGGGACTAGCGGCTCCTACGAGCAGTACTTC. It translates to CASSFLGTSGSYEQYF.

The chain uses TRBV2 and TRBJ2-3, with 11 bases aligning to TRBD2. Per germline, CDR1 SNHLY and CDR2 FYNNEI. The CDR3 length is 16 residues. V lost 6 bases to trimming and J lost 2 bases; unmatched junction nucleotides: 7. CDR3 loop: CASRGRLAGITDTQYF. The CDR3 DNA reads TGTGCCAGCAGGGGTAGACTAGCGGGGATCACAGATACGCAGTATTTT.

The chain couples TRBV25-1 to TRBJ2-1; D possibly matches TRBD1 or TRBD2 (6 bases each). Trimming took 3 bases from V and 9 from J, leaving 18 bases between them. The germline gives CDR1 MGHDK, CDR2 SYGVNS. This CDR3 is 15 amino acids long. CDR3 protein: CASSEQHRGQGEQFF. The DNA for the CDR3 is TGTGCCAGCAGTGAGCAACACCGGGGGCAGGGTGAGCAGTTCTTC. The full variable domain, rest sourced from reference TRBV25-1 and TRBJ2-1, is EADIYQTPRYLVIGTGKKITLECSQTMGHDKMYWYQQDPGMELHLIHYSYGVNSTEKGDLSSESTVSRIRTEHFPLTLESARPSHTSQYLCASSEQHRGQGEQFFGPGTRLTVL.

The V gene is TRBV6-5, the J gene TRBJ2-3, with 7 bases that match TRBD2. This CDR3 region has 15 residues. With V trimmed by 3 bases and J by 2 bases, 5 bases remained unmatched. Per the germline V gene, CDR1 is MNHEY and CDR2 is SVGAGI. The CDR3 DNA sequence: TGTGCCAGCAGTTATCAGGCGGGAGTCACAGATACGCAGTATTTT. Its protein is CASSYQAGVTDTQYF.

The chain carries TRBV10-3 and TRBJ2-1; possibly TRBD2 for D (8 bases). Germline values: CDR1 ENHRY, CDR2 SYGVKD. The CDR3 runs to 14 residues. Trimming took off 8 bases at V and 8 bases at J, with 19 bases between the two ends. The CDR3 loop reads CAIGREGQLYEQFF. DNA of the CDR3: TGTGCCATCGGACGGGAGGGACAGTTATATGAGCAGTTCTTC.

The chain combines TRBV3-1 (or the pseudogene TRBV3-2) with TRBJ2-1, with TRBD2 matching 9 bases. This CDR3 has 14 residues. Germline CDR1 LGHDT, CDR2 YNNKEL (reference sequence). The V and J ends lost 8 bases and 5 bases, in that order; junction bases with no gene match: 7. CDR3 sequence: CASARVAGDNEQFF. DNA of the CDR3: TGTGCCAGCGCCAGAGTAGCGGGAGACAATGAGCAGTTCTTC.

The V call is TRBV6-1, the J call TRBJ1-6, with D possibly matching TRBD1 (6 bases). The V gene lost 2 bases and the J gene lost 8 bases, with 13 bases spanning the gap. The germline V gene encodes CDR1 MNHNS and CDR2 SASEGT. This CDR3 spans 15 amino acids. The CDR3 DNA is TGTGCCAGCAGTGAACAGGGGTCGGCGGATTCACCCCTCCACTTT. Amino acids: CASSEQGSADSPLHF.

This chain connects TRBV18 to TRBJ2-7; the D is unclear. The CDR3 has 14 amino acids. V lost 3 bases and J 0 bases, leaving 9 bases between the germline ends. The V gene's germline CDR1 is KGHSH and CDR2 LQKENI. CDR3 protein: CASSPPGPSYEQYF. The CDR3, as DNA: TGTGCCAGCTCACCGCCGGGCCCCTCCTACGAGCAGTACTTC.

The CDR3 loop reads CASSLVVDEFF. The CDR3 DNA follows: TGTGCCAGCAGCTTAGTCGTCGATGAGTTCTTC. The chain carries TRBV7-9 and TRBJ2-1; the D is unclear. V shed 1 base and J shed 14 bases, with 9 bases lying between them. CDR3 length equals 11 residues. Germline assignment: CDR1 SEHNR and CDR2 FQNEAQ (reference sequence).

The CDR3 reads CASSQDHGTVSGNTIYF. The CDR3 DNA reads TGCGCCAGCAGCCAAGATCACGGGACAGTCTCTGGAAACACCATATATTTT. The chain recombines TRBV4-1 with TRBJ1-3; TRBD1 matches 7 bases. The CDR3 is 17 residues long. The germline CDR1 and CDR2 sequences are MGHRA and YSYEKL. The trim removed 0 bases at V and 0 bases at J, leaving 5 bases unmatched.

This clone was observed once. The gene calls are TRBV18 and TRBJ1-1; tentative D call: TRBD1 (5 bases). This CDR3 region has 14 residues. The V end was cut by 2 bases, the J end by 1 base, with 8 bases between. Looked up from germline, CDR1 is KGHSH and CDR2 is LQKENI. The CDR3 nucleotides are TGTGCCAGCTCACCAACCACAGGGAACACTGAAGCTTTCTTT. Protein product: CASSPTTGNTEAFF.

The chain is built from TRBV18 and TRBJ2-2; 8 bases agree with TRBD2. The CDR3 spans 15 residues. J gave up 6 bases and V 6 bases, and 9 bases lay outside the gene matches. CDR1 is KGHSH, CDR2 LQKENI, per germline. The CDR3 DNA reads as TGTGCCAGCTCCCCAATCGGGGGGGAGTCCGGGGAGCTGTTTTTT. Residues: CASSPIGGESGELFF.

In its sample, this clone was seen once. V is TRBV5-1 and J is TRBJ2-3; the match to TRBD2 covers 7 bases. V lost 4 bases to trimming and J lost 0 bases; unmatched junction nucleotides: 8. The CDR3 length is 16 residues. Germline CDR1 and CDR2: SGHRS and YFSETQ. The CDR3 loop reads CASSQNSGTSTDTQYF. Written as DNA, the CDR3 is TGCGCCAGCAGCCAAAACAGCGGGACTAGCACAGATACGCAGTATTTT. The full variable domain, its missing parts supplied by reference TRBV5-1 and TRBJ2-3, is KAGVTQTPRYLIKTRGQQVTLSCSPISGHRSVSWYQQTPGQGLQFLFEYFSETQRNKGNFPGRFSGRQFSNSRSEMNVSTLELGDSALYLCASSQNSGTSTDTQYFGPGTRLTVL.

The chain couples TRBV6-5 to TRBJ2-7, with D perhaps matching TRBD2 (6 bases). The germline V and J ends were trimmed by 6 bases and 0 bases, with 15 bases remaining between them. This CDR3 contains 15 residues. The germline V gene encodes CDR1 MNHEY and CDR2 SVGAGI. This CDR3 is CASRDPYGSSYEQYF. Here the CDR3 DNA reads TGTGCCAGCAGAGACCCCTACGGGAGCTCCTACGAGCAGTACTTC.

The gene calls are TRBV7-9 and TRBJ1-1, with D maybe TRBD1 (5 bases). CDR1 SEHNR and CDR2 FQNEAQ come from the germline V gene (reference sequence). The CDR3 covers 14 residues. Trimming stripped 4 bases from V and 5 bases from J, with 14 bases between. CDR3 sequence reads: CASSSGPIGTEAFF. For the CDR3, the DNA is TGTGCCAGCAGCTCAGGGCCGATTGGAACTGAAGCTTTCTTT.

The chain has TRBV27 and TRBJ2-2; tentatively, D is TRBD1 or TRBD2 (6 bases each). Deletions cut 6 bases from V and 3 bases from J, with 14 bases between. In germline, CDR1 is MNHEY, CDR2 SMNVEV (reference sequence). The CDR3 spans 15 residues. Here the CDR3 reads CASRMGGWDTGELFF. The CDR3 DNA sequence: TGTGCCAGCAGAATGGGGGGCTGGGACACCGGGGAGCTGTTTTTT.

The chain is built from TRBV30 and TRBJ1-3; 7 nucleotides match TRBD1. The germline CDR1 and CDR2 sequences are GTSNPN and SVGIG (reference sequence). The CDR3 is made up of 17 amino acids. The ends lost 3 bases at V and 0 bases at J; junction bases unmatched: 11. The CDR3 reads CAWSMGQLVNSGNTIYF. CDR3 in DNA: TGTGCCTGGAGCATGGGACAGCTTGTTAACTCTGGAAACACCATATATTTT.

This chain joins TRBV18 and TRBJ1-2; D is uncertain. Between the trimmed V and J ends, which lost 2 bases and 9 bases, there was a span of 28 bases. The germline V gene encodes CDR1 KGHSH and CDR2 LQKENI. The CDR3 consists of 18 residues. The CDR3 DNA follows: TGTGCCAGCTCACCAAAGAATTCGGGGAGCTCCCAACCAAGCAGCTACACCTTC. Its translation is CASSPKNSGSSQPSSYTF.

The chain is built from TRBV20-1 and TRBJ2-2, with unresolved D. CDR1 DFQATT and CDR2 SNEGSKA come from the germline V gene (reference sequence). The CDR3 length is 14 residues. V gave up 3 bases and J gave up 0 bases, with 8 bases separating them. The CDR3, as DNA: TGCAGTGCTAGTAGGTCCGCGAACACCGGGGAGCTGTTTTTT. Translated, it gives CSASRSANTGELFF.

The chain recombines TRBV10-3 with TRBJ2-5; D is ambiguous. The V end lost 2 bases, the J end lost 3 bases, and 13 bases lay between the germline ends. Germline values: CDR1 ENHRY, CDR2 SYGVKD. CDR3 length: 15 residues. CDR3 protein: CAISEAGPTKETQYF. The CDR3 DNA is TGTGCCATCAGTGAGGCCGGCCCTACAAAAGAGACCCAGTACTTC.

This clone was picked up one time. This CDR3 reads CASSLGTSGEVQYF. The DNA of the CDR3 is TGCGCCAGCAGCTTGGGGACTAGCGGAGAGGTGCAGTACTTC. V and J are TRBV5-1 and TRBJ2-7, with TRBD2 matching 10 bases. Trimming cost V 0 bases and J 9 bases; bases outside gene matches: 6. The CDR3 has 14 amino acids. Germline V gives CDR1 SGHRS, CDR2 YFSETQ.

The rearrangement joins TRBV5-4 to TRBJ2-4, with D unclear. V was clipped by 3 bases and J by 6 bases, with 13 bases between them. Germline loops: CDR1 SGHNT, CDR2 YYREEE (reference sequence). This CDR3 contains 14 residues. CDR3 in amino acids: CASSSGPSGNIQYF. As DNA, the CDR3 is TGTGCCAGCAGCTCCGGGCCTTCCGGAAACATTCAGTACTTC.

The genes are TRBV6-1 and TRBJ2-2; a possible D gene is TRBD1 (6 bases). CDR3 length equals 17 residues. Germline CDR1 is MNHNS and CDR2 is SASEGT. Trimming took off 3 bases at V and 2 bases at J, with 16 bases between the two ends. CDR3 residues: CASSDRGWLGNTGELFF. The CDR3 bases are TGTGCCAGCAGTGACAGGGGATGGTTGGGAAACACCGGGGAGCTGTTTTTT.

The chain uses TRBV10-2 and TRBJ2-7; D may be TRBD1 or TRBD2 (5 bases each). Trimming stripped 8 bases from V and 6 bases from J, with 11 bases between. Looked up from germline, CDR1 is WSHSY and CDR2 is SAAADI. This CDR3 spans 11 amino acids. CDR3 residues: CASSEGFEQYF. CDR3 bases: TGCGCCAGCTCCGAGGGGTTCGAGCAGTACTTC.

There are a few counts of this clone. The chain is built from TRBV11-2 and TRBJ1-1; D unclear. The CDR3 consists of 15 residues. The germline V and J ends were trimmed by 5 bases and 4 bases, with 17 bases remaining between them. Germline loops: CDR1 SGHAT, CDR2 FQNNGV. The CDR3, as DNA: TGTGCCAGCAGCGGCGTCTTGAGGGCGCGCACTGAAGCTTTCTTT. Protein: CASSGVLRARTEAFF.

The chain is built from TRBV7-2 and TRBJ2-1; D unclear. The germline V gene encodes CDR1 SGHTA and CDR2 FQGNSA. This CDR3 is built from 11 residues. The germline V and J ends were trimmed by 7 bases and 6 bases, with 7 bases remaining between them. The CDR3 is CASTSFNEQFF. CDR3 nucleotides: TGTGCCAGCACCAGTTTCAATGAGCAGTTCTTC.

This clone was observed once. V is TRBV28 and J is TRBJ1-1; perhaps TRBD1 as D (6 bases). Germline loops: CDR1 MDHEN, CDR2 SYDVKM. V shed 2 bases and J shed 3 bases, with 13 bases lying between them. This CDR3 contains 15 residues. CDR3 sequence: CASSLPGAGDTEAFF. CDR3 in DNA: TGTGCCAGCAGTTTACCAGGGGCAGGGGACACTGAAGCTTTCTTT.

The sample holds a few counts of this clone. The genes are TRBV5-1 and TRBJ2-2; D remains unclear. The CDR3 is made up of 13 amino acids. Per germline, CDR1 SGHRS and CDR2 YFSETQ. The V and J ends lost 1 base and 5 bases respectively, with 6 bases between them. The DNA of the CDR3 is TGCGCCAGCAGCTTGTTGTATACCGGGGAGCTGTTTTTT. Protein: CASSLLYTGELFF.